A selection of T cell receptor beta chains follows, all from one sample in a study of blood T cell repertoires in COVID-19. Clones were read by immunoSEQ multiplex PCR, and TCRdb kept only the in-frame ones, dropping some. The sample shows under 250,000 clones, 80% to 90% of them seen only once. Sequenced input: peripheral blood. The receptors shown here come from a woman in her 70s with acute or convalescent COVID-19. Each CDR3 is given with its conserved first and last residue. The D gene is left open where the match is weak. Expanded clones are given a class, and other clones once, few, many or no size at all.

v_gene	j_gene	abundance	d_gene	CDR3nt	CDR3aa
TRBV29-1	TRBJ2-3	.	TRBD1	TGCAGCGGGGGACAGGGACGGTACACAGATACGCAGTATTTT	CSGGQGRYTDTQYF
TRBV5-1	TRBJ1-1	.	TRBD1	TGCGCCAGCAGCCGGGGACAGGGAGGCACTGAAGCTTTCTTT	CASSRGQGGTEAFF
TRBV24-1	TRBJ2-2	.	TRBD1	TGTGCCACCGGGGGGACAGGGGGCCTCCACATTAGGGACACCGGGGAGCTGTTTTTT	CATGGTGGLHIRDTGELFF
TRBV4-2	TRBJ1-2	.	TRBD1	TGTGCCAGCAGCCCCTCCAGAGGGCGACAGGGGTTTTTAGGGGGCTATGGCTACACCTTC	CASSPSRGRQGFLGGYGYTF
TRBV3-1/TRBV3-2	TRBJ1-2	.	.	TGTGCCAGCAGCCAAGAAGCAGGGAACTATGGCTACACCTTC	CASSQEAGNYGYTF
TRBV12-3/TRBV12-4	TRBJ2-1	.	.	TGTGCCAGCAGTCGCGGGACCCAGGGTGAGCAGTTCTTC	CASSRGTQGEQFF
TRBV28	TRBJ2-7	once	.	TGTGCCAGCAGGAGCCCTGGCGGGGCGCCCTACGAGCAGTACTTC	CASRSPGGAPYEQYF
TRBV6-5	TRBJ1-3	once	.	TGTGCCAGCAGTTCTTGGCCTTCTGGAAACACCATATATTTT	CASSSWPSGNTIYF
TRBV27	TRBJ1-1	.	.	TGTGCCAGCAGTCTCTGGGGGCAGTCCGCTGCCACTGAAGCTTTCTTT	CASSLWGQSAATEAFF
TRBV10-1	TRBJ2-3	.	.	TGCGCCAGCAGTGAGTCGTGGAGAGATACGCAGTATTTT	CASSESWRDTQYF
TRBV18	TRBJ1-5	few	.	TGTGCCAGCTCACCATCGCGAGGAAATCAGCCCCAGCATTTT	CASSPSRGNQPQHF
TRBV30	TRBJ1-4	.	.	TGTGCCTGGTCCTTCGACAGATCTGAAAAACTGTTTTTT	CAWSFDRSEKLFF